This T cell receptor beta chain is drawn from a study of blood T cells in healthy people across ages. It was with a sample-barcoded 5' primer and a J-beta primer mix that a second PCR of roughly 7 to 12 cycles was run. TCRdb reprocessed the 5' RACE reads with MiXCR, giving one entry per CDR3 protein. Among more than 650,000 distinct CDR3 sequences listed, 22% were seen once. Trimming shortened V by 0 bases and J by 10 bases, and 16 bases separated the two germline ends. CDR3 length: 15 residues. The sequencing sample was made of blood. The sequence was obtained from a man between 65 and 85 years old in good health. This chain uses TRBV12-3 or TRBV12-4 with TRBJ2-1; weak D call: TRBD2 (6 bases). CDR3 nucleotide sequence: TGTGCCAGCAGTTTAGCCCATAAGGTGGGAGGCGAGCAGTTCTTC. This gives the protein CASSLAHKVGGEQFF.